This T cell receptor beta chain was captured in a study of cytomegalovirus exposure and HLA in healthy donors. The trim removed 10 bases at V and 9 bases at J, leaving 19 bases unmatched. The germline CDR1 and CDR2 sequences are SNHLY and FYNNEI. The CDR3 contains 15 residues. Use of 60 Vbeta and 13 Jbeta primers characterized the PCR. The data were produced by immunoSEQ multiplex PCR, yet TCRdb's version contains in-frame clones alone and is incomplete. The table lists about 100,000 clones, around 80% of them singletons. The receptor was isolated from a middle-aged woman in good health and CMV-seronegative. The material sequenced was PBMCs. V is TRBV2 and J is TRBJ2-3, with 7 bases lining up with TRBD1. As DNA, the CDR3 is TGTGCCACCGAGGGCCAGGCAATAACACAGGGGACGCAGTATTTT. It yields the protein CATEGQAITQGTQYF.